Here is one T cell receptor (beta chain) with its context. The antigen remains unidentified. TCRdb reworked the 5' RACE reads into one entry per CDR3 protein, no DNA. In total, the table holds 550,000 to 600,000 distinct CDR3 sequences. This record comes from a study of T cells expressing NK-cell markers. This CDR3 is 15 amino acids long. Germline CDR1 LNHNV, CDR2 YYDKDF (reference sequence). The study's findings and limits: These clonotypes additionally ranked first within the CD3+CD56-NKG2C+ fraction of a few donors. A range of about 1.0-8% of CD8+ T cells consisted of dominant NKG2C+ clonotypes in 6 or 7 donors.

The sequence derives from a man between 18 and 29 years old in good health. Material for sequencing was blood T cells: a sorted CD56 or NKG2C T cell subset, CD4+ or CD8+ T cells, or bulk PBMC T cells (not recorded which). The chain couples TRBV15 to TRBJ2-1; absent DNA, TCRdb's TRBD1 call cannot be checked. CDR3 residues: CATSRAGTDGNEQFF.